This T cell receptor beta chain was captured in a study of blood T cell repertoires in COVID-19. Overall study: Specimens from acute and convalescent COVID-19 originated in the United States, Italy and Spain. T cells, B-cell-depleted T cells, or PBMCs supplied cDNA or gDNA.

How the authors handled the data: Estimated nucleated cell counts came from reference gene primer amplification. Using immunoSEQ multiplex PCR, the repertoire was profiled, and TCRdb retains in-frame clones only, with some absent. V, J and clone size derive from that table, while D and trimming were established from the DNA sequence. The profile covers 110,000 or so clones, with approximately 80% appearing a single time and less than 9.5% taken by the ten largest. This CDR3 has 17 amino acids. The V end lost 2 bases, the J end lost 2 bases, and 19 bases lay between the germline ends. Germline CDR1 is LGHNA and CDR2 is YSLEER.

Sequencing was performed on peripheral blood. This receptor was obtained from a woman aged 35 to 49 with acute or convalescent COVID-19. The genes are TRBV4-3 and TRBJ2-7; D is uncertain. The CDR3 coding sequence is TGCGCCAGCAGCCAAATGGCGACGAACAGCAAACCCTACGAGCAGTACTTC. This translates into CASSQMATNSKPYEQYF.